This record concerns one TCR beta chain sequence. Its specificity is unknown. This specimen comes from a study of blood T cells in healthy people across ages. At the level of the study: Capture by template switching was about one barcoded beta molecule per two T cells.

The study's findings and limits: Estimates based on one million T cells were treated as lower bounds.

Primed by a sample-barcoded 5' primer and a J-beta primer mix, a second PCR proceeded for roughly 7 to 12 cycles. The template-switch adaptor was a 5' adaptor with 12 random nucleotides. It tagged each cDNA molecule. TCRdb itself ran the 5' RACE reads through MiXCR, one entry per CDR3 protein. The table lists over 1,300,000 distinct CDR3 sequences, almost 60% of them singletons. The TCR comes from a man between 18 and 35 years old in good health. Sequenced sample: blood.

CDR3 region: CASSGFNNEQFF. The CDR3 coding sequence is TGTGCCAGCTCGGGATTTAACAATGAGCAGTTCTTC. The chain has TRBV2 and TRBJ2-1; tentative D call: TRBD2 (5 bases). The CDR3 runs to 12 residues. Per the germline V gene, CDR1 is SNHLY and CDR2 is FYNNEI. Trimming stripped 8 bases from V and 5 bases from J, with 10 bases between.